This paragraph covers one T cell receptor (beta chain) sequence. The target antigen is unknown. Time point noted: week 35, safety follow-up. One vaccine dose held 300 ug of mutant IDH1 20-mer peptide and came with topical imiquimod. This entry comes from a study of a mutant IDH1 vaccine in newly diagnosed glioma. Study information: Receipt of radiotherapy, temozolomide, or both preceded the study, and most received both. Scheduled at week 35, visit V12 preceded visit V13, held at week 47.

V dropped 6 bases and J dropped 1 base, with 10 bases sitting between them. Germline V gene sequence: CDR1 MNHEY, CDR2 SVGAGI. This CDR3 comprises 13 residues. This table comes from immunoSEQ multiplex PCR, and its TCRdb copy is limited to in-frame clones, with some not included. The data contain 50,000 to 75,000 clones, roughly 68% of them singletons. The sequenced sample was PBMCs, obtained from a glioma patient whose treatment included an IDH1 peptide vaccine. This clonotype was obtained from a middle-aged man with glioma. This chain links TRBV6-5 with TRBJ2-7; D not certain. CDR3: CASRAIGSYEQYF. The CDR3 nucleotides read TGTGCCAGCAGAGCCATCGGGTCCTACGAGCAGTACTTC.